This entry lists 23 T cell receptor beta chains sequenced from one sample in a study of T cell responses to AZD1222 COVID-19 vaccine. The data were produced by immunoSEQ multiplex PCR, yet TCRdb's version contains in-frame clones alone and is incomplete. The repertoire holds tens of thousands of clones, with around 89% as singletons. Sequencing used peripheral blood, obtained 28 days after the second AZD1222 dose. The receptors here all came from an adult who received the AZD1222 COVID-19 vaccine.

The chain carries TRBV13 and TRBJ2-2; weak D call: TRBD1 (5 bases). CDR1 is PRHDT, CDR2 FYEKMQ, per germline (reference sequence). The CDR3 loop spans 14 amino acids. V gave up 5 bases and J gave up 1 base, with 8 bases separating them. The CDR3 loop reads CASSDTGNTGELFF. CDR3 nucleotides: TGTGCCAGCAGCGACACAGGGAACACCGGGGAGCTGTTTTTT. Complete variable domain (other parts from reference TRBV13 and TRBJ2-2): AAGVIQSPRHLIKEKRETATLKCYPIPRHDTVYWYQQGPGQDPQFLISFYEKMQSDKGSIPDRFSAQQFSDYHSELNMSSLELGDSALYFCASSDTGNTGELFFGEGSRLTVL.

This clone is a singleton in its sample. The chain combines TRBV6-2 or TRBV6-3 with TRBJ2-6; D is ambiguous. This CDR3 has 14 amino acids. Trimming removed 2 bases at V and 0 bases at J, with 2 bases between. The germline gives CDR1 MNHEY, CDR2 SVGEGT. CDR3 bases: TGTGCCAGCAGTTACGACTCTGGGGCCAACGTCCTGACTTTC. It is translated as CASSYDSGANVLTF.

This clone was detected only once. This sequence joins TRBV5-6 and TRBJ1-1; TRBD1 is a possible D gene (5 bases). Germline V gene lookup returns CDR1 SGHDT and CDR2 YYEEEE. The CDR3 sequence is 13 residues long. Trimming removed 6 bases from V and 1 base from J, with 10 bases in between. The chain's CDR3 is CASIIGGNTEAFF. The CDR3 region has the DNA TGTGCCAGCATCATTGGGGGGAACACTGAAGCTTTCTTT.

A remark on this clone: The same CDR3 also results from other DNA sequences found in this sample. V gene TRBV2 combines with J gene TRBJ1-1, with unresolved D. CDR1 SNHLY and CDR2 FYNNEI come from the germline V gene. CDR3 length equals 13 residues. The V end lost 5 bases, the J end lost 2 bases, and 9 bases lay between the germline ends. The CDR3 nucleotides are TGTGCCAGCAGTTTAGGCCTAAACACTGAAGCTTTCTTT. Amino acids: CASSLGLNTEAFF.

The genes are TRBV11-3 and TRBJ2-3, with D possibly called TRBD1 or TRBD2 (6 bases each). Germline assignment: CDR1 SGHNT and CDR2 YENEEA. The CDR3 extends over 15 amino acids. Trimming pared 6 bases from V and 2 bases from J, leaving 15 bases between. CDR3 in DNA: TGTGCCAGCAGTCCTCGGGGGCTACTCACAGATACGCAGTATTTT. Its translation is CASSPRGLLTDTQYF. Drawing the rest from reference TRBV11-3 and TRBJ2-3, the complete variable domain is EAGVVQSPRYKIIEKKQPVAFWCNPISGHNTLYWYLQNLGQGPELLIRYENEEAVDDSQLPKDRFSAERLKGVDSTLKIQPAELGDSAVYLCASSPRGLLTDTQYFGPGTRLTVL.

The chain uses TRBV6-2 or TRBV6-3 and TRBJ1-5; D not certain. This CDR3 has 17 residues. V gave up 0 bases and J gave up 0 bases, with 12 bases separating them. Germline V gives CDR1 MNHEY, CDR2 SVGEGT. The CDR3 sequence: CASSYSNTIYSNQPQHF. CDR3 DNA sequence: TGTGCCAGCAGTTACTCGAATACGATCTATAGCAATCAGCCCCAGCATTTT.

The chain carries TRBV5-1 and TRBJ2-7, with 10 bases aligning to TRBD1. Per the germline V gene, CDR1 is SGHRS and CDR2 is YFSETQ. The length of the CDR3 is 15 residues. V lost 4 bases to trimming and J lost 3 bases; unmatched junction nucleotides: 7. The CDR3 DNA is TGCGCCAGCAGCCCCGGACAGGGGGGCTTCTACGAGCAGTACTTC. This translates into CASSPGQGGFYEQYF.

The V call is TRBV5-4, the J call TRBJ2-7, with TRBD2 as a possible D gene (6 bases). This CDR3 contains 15 residues. Germline CDR1 is SGHNT and CDR2 is YYREEE (reference sequence). V lost 0 bases and J 0 bases, leaving 10 bases between the germline ends. DNA for the CDR3: TGTGCCAGCAGCTTGGCAGCCGGGAGCTCCTACGAGCAGTACTTC. Amino acids: CASSLAAGSSYEQYF.

The rearrangement uses TRBV19 and TRBJ2-5, with a weak D call TRBD2 (6 bases). V lost 0 bases and J 5 bases, leaving 13 bases between the germline ends. Germline-derived CDR1 and CDR2 are LNHDA and SQIVND (reference sequence). The CDR3 is made up of 15 amino acids. This chain's CDR3 is CASSIDPSGSETQYF. The CDR3 bases are TGTGCCAGTAGTATAGATCCATCCGGGAGTGAGACCCAGTACTTC.

This chain joins TRBV5-6 and TRBJ1-5; D remains unclear. Germline CDR1 reads SGHDT; CDR2 reads YYEEEE. The length of the CDR3 is 15 residues. V dropped 0 bases and J dropped 4 bases, with 11 bases sitting between them. CDR3 in amino acids: CASSLGQMGNQPQHF. Here the CDR3 DNA reads TGTGCCAGCAGCTTGGGGCAGATGGGGAATCAGCCCCAGCATTTT. Using reference TRBV5-6 and TRBJ1-5 for the parts outside the CDR3, the full variable domain is DAGVTQSPTHLIKTRGQQVTLRCSPKSGHDTVSWYQQALGQGPQFIFQYYEEEERQRGNFPDRFSGHQFPNYSSELNVNALLLGDSALYLCASSLGQMGNQPQHFGDGTRLSIL.

J is TRBJ1-2 and V is TRBV5-1; TRBD1 might be the D (6 bases). CDR3 length: 17 amino acids. The ends were cut back, 0 bases at V and 1 base at J, with 16 bases in the middle. Germline CDR1 reads SGHRS; CDR2 reads YFSETQ. The CDR3 DNA reads as TGCGCCAGCAGCTTGGAGGTGTCAGGGGTTAATAACTATGGCTACACCTTC. Encoded protein: CASSLEVSGVNNYGYTF.

The chain links TRBV6-5 to TRBJ2-7, with 9 nucleotides matching TRBD1. Germline CDR1 and CDR2: MNHEY and SVGAGI. The CDR3 has 15 amino acids. V lost 5 bases and J lost 3; bases outside the gene matches: 8. Here the CDR3 reads CASSPPGQGNYEQYF. The DNA for the CDR3 is TGTGCCAGCAGTCCCCCGGGACAGGGAAACTACGAGCAGTACTTC.

The J gene is TRBJ2-1, the V gene TRBV18; 9 bases agree with TRBD2. The trim removed 0 bases at V and 3 bases at J, leaving 3 bases unmatched. Germline V gene lookup returns CDR1 KGHSH and CDR2 LQKENI. This CDR3 is built from 16 residues. The CDR3 region is CASSPPGTSFYNEQFF. In DNA, the CDR3 is TGTGCCAGCTCACCACCTGGGACTAGCTTCTACAATGAGCAGTTCTTC. The full variable domain, rest sourced from reference TRBV18 and TRBJ2-1, is NAGVMQNPRHLVRRRGQEARLRCSPMKGHSHVYWYRQLPEEGLKFMVYLQKENIIDESGMPKERFSAEFPKEGPSILRIQQVVRGDSAAYFCASSPPGTSFYNEQFFGPGTRLTVL.

The chain is built from TRBV6-5 and TRBJ1-1; D perhaps matches TRBD1 (5 bases). V lost 0 bases and J 10 bases, leaving 15 bases between the germline ends. CDR1 is MNHEY, CDR2 SVGAGI, per germline. CDR3 length equals 14 residues. CDR3 in amino acids: CASSYSPVQVAAFF. CDR3 coding DNA: TGTGCCAGCAGTTACTCGCCCGTACAGGTTGCAGCTTTCTTT.

The rearrangement joins TRBV11-2 to TRBJ1-2; tentative D call: TRBD1 (5 bases). Germline CDR1 SGHAT, CDR2 FQNNGV. Trimming left V 0 bases short and J 3 bases short, with 14 bases between. The CDR3 is made up of 16 amino acids. The CDR3 reads CASSLEVWQGHYGYTF. CDR3 coding DNA: TGTGCCAGCAGCTTAGAGGTTTGGCAGGGACACTATGGCTACACCTTC.

The V gene is TRBV28, the J gene TRBJ1-5, with D possibly matching TRBD1 (5 bases). The CDR3 contains 17 residues. Germline V CDR1 and CDR2: MDHEN, SYDVKM. Trimming took off 6 bases at V and 0 bases at J, with 18 bases between the two ends. The CDR3 spells CASSLGRWGYSNQPQHF. The CDR3 DNA sequence: TGTGCCAGCAGCCTGGGCAGGTGGGGGTATAGCAATCAGCCCCAGCATTTT.

The chain recombines TRBV27 with TRBJ1-1; D is unclear. V gave up 6 bases and J gave up 11 bases, with 25 bases separating them. Germline-derived CDR1 and CDR2 are MNHEY and SMNVEV (reference sequence). This CDR3 is built from 15 residues. CDR3 nucleotides: TGTGCCAGCAGCAGTTTGGGTCGTCCCCAATTTGAGGCTTTCTTT. Amino acids: CASSSLGRPQFEAFF.

The chain is built from TRBV7-9 and TRBJ2-7, with D uncertain. CDR1 and CDR2 (germline): SEHNR, FQNEAQ (reference sequence). This CDR3 region has 15 residues. Deletions cut 1 base from V and 7 bases from J, with 17 bases between. CDR3 bases: TGTGCCAGCAGCTTAGTAAGTTTGGGAAGGCGGGAGCAGTACTTC. Protein sequence: CASSLVSLGRREQYF.

The sample holds one count of this clone. This chain connects TRBV3-1 (or the pseudogene TRBV3-2) to TRBJ2-5, with 8 bases identical to TRBD2. The length of the CDR3 is 18 residues. Germline V gene data show CDR1 as LGHDT and CDR2 as YNNKEL (reference sequence). V was clipped by 1 base and J by 9 bases; unmatched bases: 19. The DNA of the CDR3 is TGTGCCAGCAGCCAAGTTCTGGGACTAGAGATGGGGGGTTTGGCCCAGTACTTC. Residues: CASSQVLGLEMGGLAQYF.

This clone was detected once. The CDR3 reads CARIPRTSGLYNEQFF. In DNA form, the CDR3 reads TGCGCCAGAATCCCCCGGACTAGCGGACTTTACAATGAGCAGTTCTTC. The chain uses TRBV10-1 and TRBJ2-1; 10 bases agree with TRBD2. The junction had 12 bases not matched to a gene; V was cut back by 9 bases and J by 4 bases. The germline CDR1 and CDR2 sequences are WNHNN and SYGVQD (reference sequence). This CDR3 spans 16 amino acids.

The V gene is TRBV27, the J gene TRBJ1-6, with D possibly matching TRBD1 (5 bases). CDR1 is MNHEY and CDR2 is SMNVEV in the germline V gene (reference sequence). Trimming shortened V by 2 bases and J by 8 bases, and 13 bases separated the two germline ends. The CDR3 consists of 15 residues. CDR3: CASSLGAGRDSPLHF. The DNA of the CDR3 is TGTGCCAGCAGTTTAGGGGCAGGGAGGGATTCACCCCTCCACTTT.

The chain recombines TRBV6-5 with TRBJ2-7, with D perhaps TRBD1 (6 bases). V was trimmed by 7 bases and J by 6 bases, leaving 22 bases between them. The length of the CDR3 is 15 residues. CDR1 MNHEY and CDR2 SVGAGI come from the germline V gene. DNA for the CDR3: TGTGCCAGCAAATTTTCCGGGACATCCCCAACCGAGCAGTACTTC. Its translation: CASKFSGTSPTEQYF.

The chain couples TRBV7-3 to TRBJ2-4, with 8 bases identical to TRBD1. CDR3 length equals 14 residues. Germline values: CDR1 SGHTA, CDR2 FQGTGA. Trimming removed 5 bases from V and 7 bases from J; junction bases left unmatched: 7. Written as DNA, the CDR3 is TGTGCCAGCAGCCAGGACAGGGTACGTAACATTCAGTACTTC. It translates to CASSQDRVRNIQYF.